This T cell receptor (beta chain) derives from a study of OX40 agonist ivuxolimab in advanced cancers. With regard to the full study: Ivuxolimab, which targeted the costimulatory receptor OX40 (CD134), was an agonistic, fully human IgG2 monoclonal antibody. Partial responses were achieved by three dose-escalation patients, of whom one had hepatocellular carcinoma and two had cutaneous melanoma. Peripheral TCRbeta sequencing aimed to test whether ivuxolimab altered TCR sequence diversity and caused clonal T-cell expansion. The paper describes the monotherapy dose-escalation part (N of about 55 patients) of the phase I trial of ivuxolimab. Prior anti-PD-1, anti-PD-L1 or anti-CTLA-4 therapy was permitted, and checkpoint inhibitors had been received by about 44% of dose-escalation patients. In the dose-escalation cohort, roughly 80% of patients were male, and the mean age was approximately 60 years, with a range of about 23 to 85. Among the approximately 50 dose-escalation patients, around 19 had hepatocellular carcinoma, approximately 15 melanoma, 9 renal cell carcinoma and 9 head and neck cancer. Intravenous ivuxolimab was administered to patients every 2 weeks at six dose levels: 0.01, 0.1, 0.3, 1.5, 3 and 10 mg/kg.

For sequencing of the TCRbeta CDR3 region, genomic DNA was extracted from the sorted cells. The immunoSEQ Assay was used for sequencing of TCRbeta CDR3 regions. TCRdb obtained this table from immuneACCESS and retained in-frame rearrangements with V and J assigned. These tables miss some clones; where compared with another copy, unresolved V genes account for less than half of the shortfall, and the remainder is unexplained. The sample has approximately 52,000 clones on record, 65% to 85% of them singletons. The ten biggest clones cover around 1.1% of the sample. Patients with a history of autoimmune disease or receiving systemic immunosuppression were excluded from the trial. Peripheral blood for TCR sequencing was collected from all dose cohorts at baseline, on cycle 4 day 1, and on cycle 7 day 1. The samples were drawn from a first-in-human, open-label, multicenter phase I dose-escalation trial of ivuxolimab. Adults with locally advanced or metastatic melanoma, renal cell carcinoma, hepatocellular carcinoma or head and neck squamous cell carcinoma were enrolled in the trial. CD4+ and CD8+ T cells were sorted separately from peripheral blood before TCR sequencing.

For this clone: This clone's antigen is unknown. Base qualities are not at hand, and no much larger clone is one base apart.

Results and caveats for the whole study, not just this receptor: Antigen specificity was not determined for the clonally expanded peripheral T cells. Low levels of normalized T-cell clonal expansion were also seen in some patients who did not respond. On average, CD8+ T cells showed more expanded clones than CD4+ T cells after ivuxolimab. In the 0.1-3.0 mg/kg groups, partial responders had among the lowest normalized peripheral clonal expansion, particularly in CD8+ T cells. At doses of 0.1 to 3.0 mg/kg, clonal expansion of both CD4+ and CD8+ T cells in blood was seen between baseline and week 6.

Reading the germline V gene gives CDR1 SGHTA and CDR2 FQGNSA. Inclusive of the bounding cysteine and phenylalanine, the CDR3 is 18 residues long. Just CDR3 DNA is preserved here, 54 bases in frame from base 1. Germline trimming: 1 base from V, 0 bases from J; junction bases outside gene matches: 11. This specimen consisted of CD4+ or CD8+ T cells sorted from blood, obtained in a trial of the OX40 agonist ivuxolimab. The sequence was obtained from an adult with an advanced solid tumor such as melanoma, head and neck, liver or kidney cancer. The V and J segments used are TRBV7-2 and TRBJ2-7; 8 nucleotides in the junction match TRBD2. The DNA sequence follows: TGTGCCAGCAGCTTAGGGGTTAGCGGGACGGGATCCTCCTACGAGCAGTACTTC. Its protein is CASSLGVSGTGSSYEQYF.